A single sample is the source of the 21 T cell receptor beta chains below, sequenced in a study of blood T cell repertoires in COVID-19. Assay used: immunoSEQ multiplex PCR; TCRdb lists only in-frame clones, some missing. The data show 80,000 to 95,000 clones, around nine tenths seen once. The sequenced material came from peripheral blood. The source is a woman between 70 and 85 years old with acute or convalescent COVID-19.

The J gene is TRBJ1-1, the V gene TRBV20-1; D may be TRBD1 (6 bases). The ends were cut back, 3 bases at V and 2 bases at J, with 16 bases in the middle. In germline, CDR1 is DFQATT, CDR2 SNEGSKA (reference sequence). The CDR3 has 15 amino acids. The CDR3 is CSASPRTAYNTEAFF. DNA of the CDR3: TGCAGTGCTAGTCCCCGGACAGCGTACAACACTGAAGCTTTCTTT.

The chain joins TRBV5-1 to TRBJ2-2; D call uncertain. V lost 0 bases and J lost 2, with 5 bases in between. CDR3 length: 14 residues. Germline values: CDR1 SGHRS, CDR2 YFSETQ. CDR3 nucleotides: TGCGCCAGCAGCTTGGCCAGTAACACCGGGGAGCTGTTTTTT. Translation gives CASSLASNTGELFF.

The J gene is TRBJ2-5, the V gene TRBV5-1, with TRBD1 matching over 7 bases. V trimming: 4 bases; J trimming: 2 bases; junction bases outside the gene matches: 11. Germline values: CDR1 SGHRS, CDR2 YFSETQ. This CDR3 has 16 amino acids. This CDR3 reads CASSRETGLSQETQYF. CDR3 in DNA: TGCGCCAGCAGCCGAGAGACAGGGTTATCTCAAGAGACCCAGTACTTC.

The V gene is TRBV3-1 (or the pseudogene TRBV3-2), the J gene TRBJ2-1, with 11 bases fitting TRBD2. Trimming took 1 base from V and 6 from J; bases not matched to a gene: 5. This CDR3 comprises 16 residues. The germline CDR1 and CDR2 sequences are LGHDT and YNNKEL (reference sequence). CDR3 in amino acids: CASSQVTSGRGNEQFF. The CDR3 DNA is TGTGCCAGCAGCCAAGTAACTAGCGGGAGAGGCAATGAGCAGTTCTTC.

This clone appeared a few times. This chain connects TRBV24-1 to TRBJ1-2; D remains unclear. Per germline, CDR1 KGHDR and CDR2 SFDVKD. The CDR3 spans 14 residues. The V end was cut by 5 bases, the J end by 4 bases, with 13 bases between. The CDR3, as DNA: TGTGCCACCAGTGGGGCAGGTCCTTTCTATGGCTACACCTTC. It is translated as CATSGAGPFYGYTF.

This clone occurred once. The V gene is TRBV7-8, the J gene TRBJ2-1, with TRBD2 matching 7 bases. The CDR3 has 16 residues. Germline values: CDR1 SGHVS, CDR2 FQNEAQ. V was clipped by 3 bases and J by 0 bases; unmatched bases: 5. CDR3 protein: CASSFPSGFSYNEQFF. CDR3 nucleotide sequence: TGTGCCAGCAGCTTTCCTAGCGGTTTCTCCTACAATGAGCAGTTCTTC.

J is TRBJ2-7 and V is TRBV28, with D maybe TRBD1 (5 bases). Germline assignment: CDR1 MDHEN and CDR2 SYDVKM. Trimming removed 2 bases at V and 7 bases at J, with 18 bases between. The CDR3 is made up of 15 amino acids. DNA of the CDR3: TGTGCCAGCAGTTTACGCGCCAGGGCCCTCTTAGAGCAGTACTTC. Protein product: CASSLRARALLEQYF.

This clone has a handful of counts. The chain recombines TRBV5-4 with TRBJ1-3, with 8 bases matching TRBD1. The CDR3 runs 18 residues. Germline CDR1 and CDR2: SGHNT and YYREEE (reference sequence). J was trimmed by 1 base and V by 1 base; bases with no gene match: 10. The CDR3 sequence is CASSLLGTGLRSGNTIYF. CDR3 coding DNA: TGTGCCAGCAGCTTGTTAGGGACAGGCCTGAGATCTGGAAACACCATATATTTT.

This CDR3 reads CATSIAEGKLFF. Written as DNA, the CDR3 is TGTGCCACCAGCATAGCGGAGGGGAAACTGTTTTTT. The chain links TRBV15 to TRBJ1-4; possibly TRBD1 for D (5 bases). Germline V lookup: CDR1 LNHNV, CDR2 YYDKDF (reference sequence). V lost 4 bases to trimming and J lost 11 bases, with 11 bases between them. The CDR3 is made up of 12 amino acids.

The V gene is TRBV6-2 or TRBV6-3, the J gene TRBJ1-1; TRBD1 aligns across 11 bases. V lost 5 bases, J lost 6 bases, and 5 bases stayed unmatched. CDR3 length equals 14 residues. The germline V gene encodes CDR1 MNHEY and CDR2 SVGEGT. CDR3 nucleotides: TGTGCCAGCAGTATGGGGACAGGGGGATCTGAAGCTTTCTTT. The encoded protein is CASSMGTGGSEAFF.

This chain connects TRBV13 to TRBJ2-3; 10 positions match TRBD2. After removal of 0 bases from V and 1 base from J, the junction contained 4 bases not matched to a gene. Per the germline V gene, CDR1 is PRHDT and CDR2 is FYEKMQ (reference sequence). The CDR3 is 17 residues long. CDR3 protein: CASSLGRGTSGTDTQYF. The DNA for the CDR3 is TGTGCCAGCAGCTTAGGCCGGGGGACTAGCGGCACAGATACGCAGTATTTT.

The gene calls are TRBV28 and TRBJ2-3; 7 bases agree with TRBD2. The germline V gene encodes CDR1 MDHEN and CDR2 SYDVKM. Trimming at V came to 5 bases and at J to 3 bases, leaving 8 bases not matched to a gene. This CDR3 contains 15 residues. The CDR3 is CASSPWTRSTDTQYF. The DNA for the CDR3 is TGTGCCAGCAGTCCCTGGACTAGGTCAACAGATACGCAGTATTTT.

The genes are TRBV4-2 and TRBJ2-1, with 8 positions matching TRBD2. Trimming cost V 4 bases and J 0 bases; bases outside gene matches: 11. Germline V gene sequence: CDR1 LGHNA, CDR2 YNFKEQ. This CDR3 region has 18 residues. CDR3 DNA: TGTGCCAGCAGCCCTCCCTGGAGCGGGAGTCCCTCCTACAATGAGCAGTTCTTC. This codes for CASSPPWSGSPSYNEQFF.

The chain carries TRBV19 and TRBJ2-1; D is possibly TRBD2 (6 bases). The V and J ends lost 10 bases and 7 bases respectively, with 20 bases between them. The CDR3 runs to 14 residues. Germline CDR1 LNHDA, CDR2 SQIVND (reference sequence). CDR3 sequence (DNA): TGTGCCACCAAAGTATGGGGGAGCGGGAATGAGCAGTTCTTC. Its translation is CATKVWGSGNEQFF.

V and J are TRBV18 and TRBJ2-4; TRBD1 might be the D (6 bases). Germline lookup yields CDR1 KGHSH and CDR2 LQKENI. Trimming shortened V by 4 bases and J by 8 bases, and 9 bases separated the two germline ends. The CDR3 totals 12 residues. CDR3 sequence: CASSLNRDIQYF. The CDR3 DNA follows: TGTGCCAGCTCACTAAACAGGGACATTCAGTACTTC.

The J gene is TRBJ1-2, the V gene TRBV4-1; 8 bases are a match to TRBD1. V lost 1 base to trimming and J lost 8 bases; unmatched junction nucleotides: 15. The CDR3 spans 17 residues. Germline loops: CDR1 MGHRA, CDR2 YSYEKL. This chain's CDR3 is CASSQGHQGRGLGGYTF. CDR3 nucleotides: TGCGCCAGCAGCCAAGGTCATCAGGGCAGGGGGCTAGGGGGCTACACCTTC.

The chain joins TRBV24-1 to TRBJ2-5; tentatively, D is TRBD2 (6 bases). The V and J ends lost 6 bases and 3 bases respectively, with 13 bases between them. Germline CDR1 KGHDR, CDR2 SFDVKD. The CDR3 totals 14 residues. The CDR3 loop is CATSPSGSKETQYF. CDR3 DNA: TGTGCCACCAGTCCCAGCGGGTCGAAAGAGACCCAGTACTTC.

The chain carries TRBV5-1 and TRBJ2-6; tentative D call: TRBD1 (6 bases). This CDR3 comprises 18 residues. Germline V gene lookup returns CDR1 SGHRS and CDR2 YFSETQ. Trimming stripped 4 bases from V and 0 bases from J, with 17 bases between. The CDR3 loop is CASSTGTPTFSGANVLTF. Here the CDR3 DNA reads TGCGCCAGCAGCACCGGGACACCTACCTTCTCTGGGGCCAACGTCCTGACTTTC.

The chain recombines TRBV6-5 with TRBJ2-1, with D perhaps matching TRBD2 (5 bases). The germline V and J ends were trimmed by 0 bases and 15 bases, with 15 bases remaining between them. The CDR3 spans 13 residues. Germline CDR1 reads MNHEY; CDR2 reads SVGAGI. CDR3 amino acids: CASSYSKDLPRFF. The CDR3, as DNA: TGTGCCAGCAGTTACTCGAAGGACTTACCCAGGTTCTTC.

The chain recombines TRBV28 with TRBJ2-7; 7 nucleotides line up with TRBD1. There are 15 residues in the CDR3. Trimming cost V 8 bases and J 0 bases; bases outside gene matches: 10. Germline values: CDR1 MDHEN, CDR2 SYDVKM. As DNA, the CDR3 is TGTGCCAGCGGCAGGAGGACAGGCAGCTCCTACGAGCAGTACTTC. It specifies CASGRRTGSSYEQYF.

The CDR3 coding sequence is TGCGCCAGCAGCTTGGGACGGGAGAACACTGAAGCTTTCTTT. Its protein product is CASSLGRENTEAFF. This chain joins TRBV5-1 and TRBJ1-1, with D uncertain. Per germline, CDR1 SGHRS and CDR2 YFSETQ. V was trimmed by 0 bases and J by 1 base, leaving 7 bases between them. CDR3 length: 14 amino acids.